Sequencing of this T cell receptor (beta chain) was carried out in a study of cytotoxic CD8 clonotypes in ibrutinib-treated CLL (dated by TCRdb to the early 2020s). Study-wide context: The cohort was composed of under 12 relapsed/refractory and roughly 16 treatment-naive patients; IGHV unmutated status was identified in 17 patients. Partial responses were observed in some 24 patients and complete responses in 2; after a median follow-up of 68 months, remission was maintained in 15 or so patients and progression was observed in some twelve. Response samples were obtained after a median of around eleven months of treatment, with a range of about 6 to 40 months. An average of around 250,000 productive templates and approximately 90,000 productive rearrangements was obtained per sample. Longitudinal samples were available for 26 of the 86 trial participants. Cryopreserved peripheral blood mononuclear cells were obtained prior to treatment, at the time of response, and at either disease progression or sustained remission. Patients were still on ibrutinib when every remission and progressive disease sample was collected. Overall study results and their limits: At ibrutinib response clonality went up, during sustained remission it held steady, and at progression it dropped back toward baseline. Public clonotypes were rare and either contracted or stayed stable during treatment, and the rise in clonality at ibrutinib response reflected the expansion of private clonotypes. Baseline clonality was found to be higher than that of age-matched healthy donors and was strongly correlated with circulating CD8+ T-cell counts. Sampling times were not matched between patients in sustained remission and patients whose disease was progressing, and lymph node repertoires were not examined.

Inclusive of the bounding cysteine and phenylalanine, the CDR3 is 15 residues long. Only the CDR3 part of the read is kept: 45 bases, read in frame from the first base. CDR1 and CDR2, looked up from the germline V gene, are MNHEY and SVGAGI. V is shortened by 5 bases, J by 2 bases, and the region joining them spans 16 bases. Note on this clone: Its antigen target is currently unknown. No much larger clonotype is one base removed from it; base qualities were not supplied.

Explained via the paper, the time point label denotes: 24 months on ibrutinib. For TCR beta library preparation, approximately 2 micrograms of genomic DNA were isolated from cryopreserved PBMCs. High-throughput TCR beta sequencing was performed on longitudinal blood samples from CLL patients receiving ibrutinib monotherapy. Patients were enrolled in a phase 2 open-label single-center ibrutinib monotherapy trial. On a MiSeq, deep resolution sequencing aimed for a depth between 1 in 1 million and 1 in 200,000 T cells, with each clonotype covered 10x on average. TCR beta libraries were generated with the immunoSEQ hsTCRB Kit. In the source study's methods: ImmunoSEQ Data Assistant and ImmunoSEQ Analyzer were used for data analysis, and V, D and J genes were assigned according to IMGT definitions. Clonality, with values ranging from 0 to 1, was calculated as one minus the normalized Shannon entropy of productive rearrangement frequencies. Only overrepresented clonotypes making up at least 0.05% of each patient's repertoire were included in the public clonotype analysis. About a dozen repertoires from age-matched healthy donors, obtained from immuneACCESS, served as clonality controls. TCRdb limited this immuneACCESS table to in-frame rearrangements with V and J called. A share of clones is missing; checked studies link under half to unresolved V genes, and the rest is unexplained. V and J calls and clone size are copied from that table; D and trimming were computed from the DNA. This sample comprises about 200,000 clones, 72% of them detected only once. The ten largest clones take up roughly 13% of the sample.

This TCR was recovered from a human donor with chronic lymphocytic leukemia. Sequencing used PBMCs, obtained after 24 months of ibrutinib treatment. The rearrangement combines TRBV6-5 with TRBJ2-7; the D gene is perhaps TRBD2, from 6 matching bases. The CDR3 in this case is CASSRSTRGTYEQYF. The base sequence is TGTGCCAGCAGTAGATCGACTAGGGGAACCTACGAGCAGTACTTC.